Listed below are T cell receptor beta chains from one sample, sequenced in a study of blood T cells in healthy people across ages. MiXCR, run by TCRdb on the 5' RACE reads, gives a single entry per CDR3 protein. The repertoire includes 1 million or so distinct CDR3 sequences, 20% to 25% of them detected once, and about 0.8% sits in the top ten. This sample also belongs to another study, concerning T cells of mothers and their children.

Sample: blood. The receptors originated from a girl aged 2-9 years in good health. CDR3s include the opening cysteine and the closing phenylalanine or tryptophan. A D gene is named only where the DNA matches it firmly. Not every row has a clone size; where given, it reads once, few, many or a size class.

TRBJ2-5 | TRBD1 | TRBV7-2 | few | TGTGCCAGCAGCTGGACAGGGGTGGGAGAGACCCAGTACTTC | CASSWTGVGETQYF
TRBJ2-1 | NA | TRBV11-2 | few | TGTGCCAGCAGCTGGGGGACTTCCTACAATGAGCAGTTCTTC | CASSWGTSYNEQFF
TRBJ2-3 | TRBD2 | TRBV5-1 | NA | TGCGCCAGCAGCGCCGGGACTAGCGTGACAGATACGCAGTATTTT | CASSAGTSVTDTQYF
TRBJ1-1 | NA | TRBV29-1 | NA | TGCAGCGTTAAGTACAGGGTTAGGAACACTGAAGCTTTCTTT | CSVKYRVRNTEAFF
TRBJ1-5 | NA | TRBV20-1 | NA | TGCAGTGCTAGAGATCGTCGGATAGGGGTAAATCAGCCCCAGCATTTT | CSARDRRIGVNQPQHF
TRBJ2-5 | TRBD1 | TRBV7-9 | few | TGTGCCAGCAGCTTAGCAATGACAGGGGAGGAAGAGCAGTACTTC | CASSLAMTGEEEQYF
TRBJ1-5 | NA | TRBV7-2 | NA | TGTGCCAGCAGCTTATACAGGGCGAGACATCAGCCCCAGCATTTT | CASSLYRARHQPQHF
TRBJ2-7 | TRBD2 | TRBV28 | few | TGTGCCAGCAGTCTAGTAGCGGGAGCCACCTACGAGCAGTACTTC | CASSLVAGATYEQYF
TRBJ2-4 | NA | TRBV7-2 | few | TGTGCCAGCAGTAGTAGTTGGGAAAACATTCAGTACTTC | CASSSSWENIQYF
TRBJ2-7 | TRBD2 | TRBV7-9 | NA | TGTGCCAGCAGCTTGGGGGCCGGGACTAGCGGGAGGACCTACGAGCAGTACTTC | CASSLGAGTSGRTYEQYF
TRBJ2-1 | NA | TRBV11-2 | few | TGTGCCAGCAGTCTGAGACCCGACTCCTACAATGAGCAGTTCTTC | CASSLRPDSYNEQFF
TRBJ1-2 | NA | TRBV29-1 | NA | TGCAGCGTTCACGCTAACTATGGCTACACCTTC | CSVHANYGYTF
TRBJ2-3 | NA | TRBV4-1 | NA | TGCGCCAGCAGCCTCACCCCTTTTATCGTGCGGGACACAGATACGCAGTATTTT | CASSLTPFIVRDTDTQYF
TRBJ2-1 | NA | TRBV5-6 | NA | TGTGCCAGCAGCTTGGGTCGGACGAGCTCCTACAATGAGCAGTTCTTC | CASSLGRTSSYNEQFF
TRBJ1-2 | NA | TRBV27 | few | TGTGCCAGCAGTATAGGACAGACTTACTATGGCTACACCTTC | CASSIGQTYYGYTF
TRBJ2-1 | NA | TRBV20-1 | many | TGCAGTGCTCCTCTCCAGACCAATGAGCAGTTCTTC | CSAPLQTNEQFF
TRBJ2-1 | TRBD2 | TRBV5-1 | NA | TGCGCCAGCAGCTTGAACGTGGGAGGGGACAATGAGCAGTTCTTC | CASSLNVGGDNEQFF
TRBJ2-1 | NA | TRBV12-3/TRBV12-4 | NA | TGTGCCAGCAGTTTCTTTACCGGGACGGTCGTTAATGAGCAGTTCTTC | CASSFFTGTVVNEQFF
TRBJ1-1 | NA | TRBV7-2 | few | TGTGCCAGCCCGCATCTCTTGTGGAACACTGAAGCTTTCTTT | CASPHLLWNTEAFF
TRBJ2-1 | NA | TRBV28 | NA | TGTGCCAGCACTCACTCCGGGGGCTCCTACAATGAGCAGTTCTTC | CASTHSGGSYNEQFF
TRBJ1-2 | TRBD1 | TRBV7-2 | NA | TGTGCCAGCAGCTGGCGGGACAGCAGCTATGGCTACACCTTC | CASSWRDSSYGYTF
TRBJ2-5 | TRBD1 | TRBV7-9 | NA | TGTGCCAGCAGCTCGGGACAGTTCATTCAGACCCAGTACTTC | CASSSGQFIQTQYF
TRBJ2-5 | TRBD1 | TRBV28 | NA | TGTGCCAGCAGTTTATTGGAGACAGGGGGAACAGAGACCCAGTACTTC | CASSLLETGGTETQYF
TRBJ2-2 | TRBD2 | TRBV11-2 | NA | TGTGCCAGCAGCCTTCGAACGTCGGGACTAGCGGGGGCGAACACCGGGGAGCTGTTTTTT | CASSLRTSGLAGANTGELFF
TRBJ1-1 | TRBD1 | TRBV27 | once | TGTGCCAGCAGTTTTTTGACAGGGATTTCGAACACTGAAGCTTTCTTT | CASSFLTGISNTEAFF
TRBJ2-5 | NA | TRBV10-3 | few | TGTGCCATCAGTGAGGTGACCCAAGAGACCCAGTACTTC | CAISEVTQETQYF
TRBJ2-1 | NA | TRBV6-2/TRBV6-3 | few | TGTGCCAGCAGTTATACTCGAAATGAGCAGTTCTTC | CASSYTRNEQFF
TRBJ2-1 | TRBD1 | TRBV29-1 | NA | TGCAGCGTTGAGTTCAGGGGACCGGGACAGGAGTTCTTC | CSVEFRGPGQEFF
TRBJ2-7 | TRBD2 | TRBV9 | NA | TGTGCCAGCAGCGTAGGGCGGCGGGAGGGCCTGAACGAGCAGTACTTC | CASSVGRREGLNEQYF
TRBJ1-1 | NA | TRBV3-1 | few | TGTGCCAGCAGCCAAGATGCAGGTCTATTGAACACTGAAGCTTTCTTT | CASSQDAGLLNTEAFF
TRBJ2-1 | NA | TRBV20-1 | NA | TGCAGTGCTGCCCCCGGGGGAGGTGCAAATGAGCAGTTCTTC | CSAAPGGGANEQFF
TRBJ2-1 | TRBD2 | TRBV29-1 | NA | TGCAGTGCCCCGACTAGCGGAAAATACAATGAGCAGTTCTTC | CSAPTSGKYNEQFF
TRBJ2-1 | TRBD2 | TRBV5-6 | NA | TGTGCCAGCAGCTTAGAGCGGGAGAAGCAGTTCTTC | CASSLEREKQFF
TRBJ1-2 | TRBD1 | TRBV25-1 | few | TGTGCCAGCAGCGCCGGGACAGCCCACTATGGCTACACCTTC | CASSAGTAHYGYTF
TRBJ1-2 | TRBD1 | TRBV27 | NA | TGTGCCAGCAGTTTATTGGGACAGTATGGCTACACCTTC | CASSLLGQYGYTF
TRBJ1-6 | NA | TRBV7-2 | few | TGTGCCAGCAGCTTATTAGGGGCAGGGGATTCACCCCTCCACTTT | CASSLLGAGDSPLHF
TRBJ2-3 | TRBD2 | TRBV7-3 | NA | TGTGCCAGCAGCCGAAACCTGGGACTAGCGGGGGGTAATACGCAGTATTTT | CASSRNLGLAGGNTQYF
TRBJ2-1 | TRBD2 | TRBV20-1 | few | TGCAGTGCTAGAGGTATTGGGGGGGTTGAGCAGTTCTTC | CSARGIGGVEQFF
TRBJ2-1 | NA | TRBV29-1 | few | TGCAGCGCCGAACTTGAGTATGAGCAGTTCTTC | CSAELEYEQFF
TRBJ2-7 | TRBD1 | TRBV27 | few | TGTGCCAGCTCGCCGGGACAGGGGGTGGGGGAGCAGTACTTC | CASSPGQGVGEQYF
TRBJ2-1 | TRBD2 | TRBV29-1 | few | TGCAGCGGGGGGGGTGGAGAGGGTGAGCAGTTCTTC | CSGGGGEGEQFF
TRBJ1-6 | TRBD1 | TRBV6-4 | NA | TGTGCCAGCAGCGACAGGGGCGGTTCACCCCTCCACTTT | CASSDRGGSPLHF
TRBJ2-3 | TRBD2 | TRBV27 | NA | TGTGCCAGCAGTCGACCGGGACTAGGTCTGCAGTATTTT | CASSRPGLGLQYF
TRBJ2-1 | TRBD2 | TRBV5-1 | NA | TGCGCCAGCAGCTTTTCCGGACTAGCGGGAGGAGGTGATGAGCAGTTCTTC | CASSFSGLAGGGDEQFF
TRBJ2-7 | TRBD2 | TRBV5-1 | few | TGCGCCAGCAGTTCAGAGCGGGATCTCTACGAGCAGTACTTC | CASSSERDLYEQYF
TRBJ1-4 | NA | TRBV27 | few | TGTGCCAGCAGTTCGGTCCAAGTAACTAATGCAAAACTGTTTTTT | CASSSVQVTNAKLFF
TRBJ1-5 | NA | TRBV6-2/TRBV6-3 | NA | TGTGCCAGCACTCCGTGGAGCAATCAGCCCCAGCATTTT | CASTPWSNQPQHF
TRBJ1-2 | NA | TRBV29-1 | NA | TGCAGCGTTGTTACGGACGGTACGAGCTACACCTTC | CSVVTDGTSYTF
TRBJ1-1 | NA | TRBV28 | NA | TGTGCCAGCAGCTCCACCGGGGCCGCTGCTGAAGCTTTCTTT | CASSSTGAAAEAFF
TRBJ1-2 | NA | TRBV12-3/TRBV12-4 | NA | TGTGCCAGCAGCCCCTTGAGGCTCTATGGCTACACCTTC | CASSPLRLYGYTF
TRBJ2-5 | NA | TRBV19 | NA | TGTGCCAGTCGCGGACCTTCGGAGACCCAGTACTTC | CASRGPSETQYF
TRBJ1-5 | NA | TRBV7-2 | NA | TGTGCCAGCAGCTTAATGGGGGACCAGCCCCAGCATTTT | CASSLMGDQPQHF
TRBJ2-7 | NA | TRBV28 | NA | TGTGCCAGCAGACCCGGACAGTTGGGACAGCAGTACTTC | CASRPGQLGQQYF
TRBJ2-7 | NA | TRBV29-1 | NA | TGCAGCGTTGAAGTGGGGGGACAATACGAGCAGTACTTC | CSVEVGGQYEQYF
TRBJ1-5 | NA | TRBV19 | NA | TGTGCCAGTAGTATGAATTACGATCAGCCCCAGCATTTT | CASSMNYDQPQHF
TRBJ1-4 | TRBD1 | TRBV12-3/TRBV12-4 | NA | TGTGCCAGCAGTAGGCCGCGACAGGGATGGGGAAAACTGTTTTTT | CASSRPRQGWGKLFF
TRBJ2-5 | TRBD2 | TRBV7-3 | many | TGTGCCAGCAGCTTCCAGGGAGGGAGGGAGCCCCAGTACTTC | CASSFQGGREPQYF
TRBJ2-7 | NA | TRBV6-2/TRBV6-3 | many | TGTGCCAGCAGTTACGAGGCGGGGAGCCCCTACGAGCAGTACTTC | CASSYEAGSPYEQYF
TRBJ1-2 | NA | TRBV7-9 | NA | TGTGCCAGCAGCTTATTTAATGCCCCTTTGGGCTTC | CASSLFNAPLGF
TRBJ1-1 | NA | TRBV11-2 | few | TGTGCCAGCAGCTTACAAATTGAAGCTTTCTTT | CASSLQIEAFF